Listed below are T cell receptor beta chains from one sample, sequenced in a study of siplizumab effects on memory and regulatory T cells. The protocol was immunoSEQ multiplex PCR, while the TCRdb copy is restricted to in-frame clones and leaves out a portion. The sample has about 72,000 clones; about 89% are singletons. The material sequenced was CD8+ T cells sorted from blood. Receptor source: a human donor in good health. Both conserved end residues are part of each CDR3. D genes are given only for firm matches. Rows may omit the clone size; those that give it use once, few, many or a size class.

clone size	V gene	D gene	J gene	CDR3 protein	CDR3 DNA
.	TRBV6-6	.	TRBJ2-1	CASSYGAGDNEQFF	TGTGCCAGCAGTTACGGGGCCGGTGACAATGAGCAGTTCTTC
.	TRBV27	TRBD2	TRBJ2-3	CASSLETSGTDTQYF	TGTGCCAGCAGTTTAGAGACTAGCGGGACAGATACGCAGTATTTT
.	TRBV6-5	.	TRBJ1-1	CASSPPNTEAFF	TGTGCCAGCAGTCCTCCCAACACTGAAGCTTTCTTT
.	TRBV11-2	.	TRBJ2-1	CASSLVARSYNEQFF	TGTGCCAGCAGCTTAGTAGCGCGCTCCTACAATGAGCAGTTCTTC
.	TRBV4-1	TRBD1	TRBJ1-1	CASSQSNPGQGFTEAFF	TGCGCCAGCAGCCAGAGTAACCCGGGACAGGGGTTCACTGAAGCTTTCTTT
.	TRBV7-9	.	TRBJ2-1	CASSLAGNYNEQFF	TGTGCCAGCAGCTTAGCCGGGAACTACAATGAGCAGTTCTTC
once	TRBV19	TRBD1	TRBJ1-1	CASSTSTGGTEAFF	TGTGCCAGTAGTACTTCCACAGGGGGTACTGAAGCTTTCTTT
once	TRBV19	TRBD2	TRBJ2-1	CASSIGLAGYNEQFF	TGTGCCAGTAGTATAGGCCTAGCGGGGTACAATGAGCAGTTCTTC
.	TRBV10-3	.	TRBJ2-7	CAISESRTDSYEQYF	TGTGCCATCAGTGAGTCTAGGACGGACTCCTACGAGCAGTACTTC
.	TRBV7-9	.	TRBJ2-7	CASSSNKEKQSLYEQYF	TGTGCCAGCAGCTCAAATAAAGAGAAACAGTCACTCTACGAGCAGTACTTC
.	TRBV5-4	.	TRBJ2-7	CASSLRVSPYEQYF	TGTGCCAGCAGCTTAAGGGTCTCCCCCTACGAGCAGTACTTC
few	TRBV7-3	TRBD1	TRBJ1-5	CASSLDRVGNQPQHF	TGTGCCAGCAGCCTCGACAGGGTCGGCAATCAGCCCCAGCATTTT
.	TRBV9	TRBD1	TRBJ2-1	CASSERTGGTYNEQFF	TGTGCCAGCAGCGAACGGACAGGGGGGACCTACAATGAGCAGTTCTTC
.	TRBV11-2	.	TRBJ2-1	CASSLRRGLNNEQFF	TGTGCCAGCAGCTTAAGGCGGGGGCTAAACAATGAGCAGTTCTTC
.	TRBV27	.	TRBJ2-7	CASSYQGPNYEQYF	TGTGCCAGCAGTTACCAGGGCCCCAACTACGAGCAGTACTTC
.	TRBV9	.	TRBJ2-7	CASSQQGSGLRSYEQYF	TGTGCCAGCAGCCAACAGGGTAGCGGGCTCCGTTCCTACGAGCAGTACTTC
.	TRBV27	.	TRBJ2-1	CASSLQSSYNEQFF	TGTGCCAGCAGTTTACAGAGCTCCTACAATGAGCAGTTCTTC
.	TRBV2	.	TRBJ2-5	CASSEALGVGETQYF	TGTGCCAGCAGTGAAGCGCTGGGGGTTGGGGAGACCCAGTACTTC
.	TRBV6-5	TRBD2	TRBJ2-5	CASSLTSGIQETQYF	TGTGCCAGCAGCCTCACTAGCGGAATACAAGAGACCCAGTACTTC
.	TRBV6-1	.	TRBJ2-3	CASGGWDTQYF	TGTGCCAGCGGGGGGTGGGATACGCAGTATTTT
.	TRBV6-5	.	TRBJ2-7	CASSYSMGRAEQYF	TGTGCCAGCAGTTACTCGATGGGCAGGGCCGAGCAGTACTTC
.	TRBV11-1	.	TRBJ2-3	CASSHAGDTQYF	TGTGCCAGCAGCCACGCCGGAGATACGCAGTATTTT
.	TRBV29-1	.	TRBJ2-7	CSVEGEQGAAYEQYF	TGCAGCGTTGAAGGCGAACAGGGTGCGGCCTACGAGCAGTACTTC
.	TRBV7-9	.	TRBJ2-7	CASSPRSAFYEQYF	TGTGCCAGCAGCCCCCGGAGTGCTTTTTACGAGCAGTACTTC
.	TRBV6-4	.	TRBJ2-7	CASSDSIATEQYF	TGTGCCAGCAGTGACTCGATAGCTACCGAGCAGTACTTC
.	TRBV6-6	.	TRBJ1-2	CASSYGQANYGYTF	TGTGCCAGCAGTTACGGGCAGGCGAACTATGGCTACACCTTC
.	TRBV7-6	.	TRBJ1-2	CASSPGAWYGYTF	TGTGCCAGCAGCCCAGGGGCGTGGTATGGCTACACCTTC
.	TRBV10-2	.	TRBJ1-5	CASSERSAAKEGYSNQPQHF	TGCGCCAGCAGTGAGCGCTCGGCCGCTAAAGAAGGCTATAGCAATCAGCCCCAGCATTTT
.	TRBV6-6	TRBD2	TRBJ2-1	CASSGLAYNEQFF	TGTGCCAGCAGTGGACTAGCTTACAATGAGCAGTTCTTC
.	TRBV6-6	.	TRBJ2-7	CASSSPTGLAYEQYF	TGTGCCAGCAGTTCTCCGACGGGCCTTGCCTACGAGCAGTACTTC
.	TRBV2	.	TRBJ2-6	CASSDGGVGANVLTF	TGTGCCAGCAGTGACGGAGGGGTTGGGGCCAACGTCCTGACTTTC
.	TRBV6-5	.	TRBJ1-2	CASSLNPMSSYGYTF	TGTGCCAGCAGCCTAAATCCTATGAGTAGCTATGGCTACACCTTC
.	TRBV21-1	.	TRBJ1-1	CASSTLDREAFF	TGTGCCAGCAGTACCCTCGACAGGGAAGCTTTCTTT
.	TRBV27	.	TRBJ1-5	CASSSLKQGFYSNQPQHF	TGTGCCAGCAGTTCCCTCAAACAGGGATTCTATAGCAATCAGCCCCAGCATTTT
.	TRBV27	TRBD1	TRBJ2-1	CASSLGTVSYNEQFF	TGTGCCAGCAGTTTGGGGACAGTCTCCTACAATGAGCAGTTCTTC
.	TRBV27	.	TRBJ2-3	CAILPYKGGAQDTQYF	TGTGCCATCCTTCCGTACAAAGGAGGGGCGCAGGATACGCAGTATTTT
.	TRBV29-1	TRBD1	TRBJ1-2	CSVLGTGLYGYTF	TGCAGCGTCCTCGGGACAGGGCTTTATGGCTACACCTTC
.	TRBV10-2	TRBD1	TRBJ2-5	CATSGQGRLETQYF	TGCGCCACCTCAGGACAGGGTAGATTGGAGACCCAGTACTTC
.	TRBV19	.	TRBJ1-3	CASSLDTSGNTIYF	TGTGCCAGTAGTCTAGACACCTCTGGAAACACCATATATTTT
.	TRBV19	TRBD1	TRBJ1-6	CASSPQTGPYSPLHF	TGTGCCAGTAGTCCACAGACAGGGCCCTATTCACCCCTCCACTTT
.	TRBV2	TRBD2	TRBJ2-1	CASSERGGLYNEQFF	TGTGCCAGCAGTGAGCGGGGGGGCCTCTACAATGAGCAGTTCTTC